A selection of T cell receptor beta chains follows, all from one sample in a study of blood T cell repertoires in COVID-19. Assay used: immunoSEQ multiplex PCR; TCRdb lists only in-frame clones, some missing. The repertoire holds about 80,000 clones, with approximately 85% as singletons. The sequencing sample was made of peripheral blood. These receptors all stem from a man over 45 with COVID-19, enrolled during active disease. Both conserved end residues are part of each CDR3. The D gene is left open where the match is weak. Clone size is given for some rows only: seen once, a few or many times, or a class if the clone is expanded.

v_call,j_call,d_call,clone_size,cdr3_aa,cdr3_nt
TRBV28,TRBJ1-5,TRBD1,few,CASSRTGVSQPQHF,TGTGCCAGCAGCCGGACAGGGGTCTCTCAGCCCCAGCATTTT
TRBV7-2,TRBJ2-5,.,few,CASSLERLLSQYF,TGTGCCAGCAGCTTAGAGAGGCTCCTCTCCCAGTACTTC
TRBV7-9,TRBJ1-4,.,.,CASSLNQAAGEKLFF,TGTGCCAGCAGCTTAAACCAGGCCGCGGGTGAAAAACTGTTTTTT
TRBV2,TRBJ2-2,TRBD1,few,CASKDRGSSGELFF,TGTGCCAGCAAGGACAGGGGGTCTTCCGGGGAGCTGTTTTTT
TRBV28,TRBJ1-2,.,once,CASSPLGTVGYTF,TGTGCCAGCAGCCCTCTAGGAACGGTTGGCTACACCTTC
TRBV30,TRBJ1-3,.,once,CACSPAGGSAIYF,TGTGCCTGCTCCCCGGCGGGGGGGTCCGCCATATATTTT
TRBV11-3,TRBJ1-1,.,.,CASSLGIGANTEAFF,TGTGCCAGCAGCTTAGGCATAGGGGCGAACACTGAAGCTTTCTTT
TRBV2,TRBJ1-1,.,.,CASRLTGNTEAFF,TGTGCCAGCAGACTGACAGGGAACACTGAAGCTTTCTTT
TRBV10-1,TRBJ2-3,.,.,CASSESGEPQYF,TGCGCCAGCAGTGAGTCCGGGGAACCACAGTATTTT
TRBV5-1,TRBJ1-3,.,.,CASSFSGNSGNTIYF,TGCGCCAGCAGCTTCTCAGGGAACTCTGGAAACACCATATATTTT
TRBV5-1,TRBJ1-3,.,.,CASSQDNSGNTIYF,TGCGCCAGCAGCCAGGACAACTCTGGAAACACCATATATTTT
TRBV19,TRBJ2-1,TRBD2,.,CASRDGSGARYEQFF,TGTGCCAGTAGAGACGGGAGCGGGGCCAGGTATGAGCAGTTCTTC
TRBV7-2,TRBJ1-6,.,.,CASSLEQGNSPLHF,TGTGCCAGCAGCTTAGAACAGGGAAATTCACCCCTCCACTTT
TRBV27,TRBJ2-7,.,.,CASSLREQYF,TGTGCCAGCAGTTTGCGAGAGCAGTACTTC
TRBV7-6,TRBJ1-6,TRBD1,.,CASSLAQGAYNSPLHF,TGTGCCAGCAGCTTAGCGCAGGGGGCGTACAATTCACCCCTCCACTTT
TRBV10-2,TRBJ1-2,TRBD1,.,CASSSGQGGYGYTF,TGCGCCAGCAGTTCAGGACAGGGAGGGTATGGCTACACCTTC
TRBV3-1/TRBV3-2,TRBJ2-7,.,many,CASSQDTSPSYEQYF,TGTGCCAGCAGCCAAGATACTAGCCCATCCTACGAGCAGTACTTC
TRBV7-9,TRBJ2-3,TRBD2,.,CASSSAGGTDTQYF,TGTGCCAGCAGCTCAGCGGGAGGCACAGATACGCAGTATTTT
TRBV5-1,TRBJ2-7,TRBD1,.,CASRLGTGSSYEQYF,TGCGCCAGCAGACTCGGGACAGGGTCCTCCTACGAGCAGTACTTC
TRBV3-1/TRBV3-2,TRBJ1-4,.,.,CASSQVAGSEKLFF,TGTGCCAGCAGCCAAGTAGCGGGGTCTGAAAAACTGTTTTTT
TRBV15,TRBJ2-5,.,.,CATSRSPEETQYF,TGTGCCACCAGCAGATCCCCCGAAGAGACCCAGTACTTC
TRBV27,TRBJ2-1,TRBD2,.,CASSPPGLAGNNEQFF,TGTGCCAGCAGTCCCCCTGGACTAGCGGGAAACAATGAGCAGTTCTTC
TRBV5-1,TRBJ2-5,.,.,CASSLGQFTETQYF,TGCGCCAGCAGCTTGGGACAGTTTACAGAGACCCAGTACTTC
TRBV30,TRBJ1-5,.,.,CAWRLRNHQPQHF,TGTGCCTGGAGGCTCAGAAATCATCAGCCCCAGCATTTT
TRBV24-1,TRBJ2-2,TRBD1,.,CATSDNRDSNTGELFF,TGTGCCACCAGTGATAATCGGGACAGCAACACCGGGGAGCTGTTTTTT
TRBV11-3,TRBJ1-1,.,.,CASSFQGNRAFF,TGTGCCAGCAGCTTTCAGGGTAATCGAGCTTTCTTT
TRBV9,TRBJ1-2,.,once,CASSGPGDGYTF,TGTGCCAGCAGCGGGCCGGGAGATGGCTACACCTTC
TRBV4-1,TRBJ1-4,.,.,CASSQWAWGTSGSGANEKLFF,TGCGCCAGCAGCCAATGGGCTTGGGGAACCTCTGGCTCAGGGGCTAATGAAAAACTGTTTTTT
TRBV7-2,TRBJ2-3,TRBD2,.,CASRPTGTSGRSVDTQYF,TGTGCCAGCAGACCGACCGGGACTAGCGGGAGAAGTGTAGATACGCAGTATTTT
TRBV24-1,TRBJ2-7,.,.,CATIQDRISYEQYF,TGTGCCACCATTCAGGACAGAATTTCCTACGAGCAGTACTTC
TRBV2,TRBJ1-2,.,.,CASSGTQERGYTF,TGTGCCAGCAGTGGAACACAGGAGAGAGGCTACACCTTC
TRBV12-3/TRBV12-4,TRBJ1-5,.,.,CASSQHSNQPQHF,TGTGCCAGCAGTCAACATAGCAATCAGCCCCAGCATTTT
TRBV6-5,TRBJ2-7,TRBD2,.,CASSLRASGSYEQYF,TGTGCCAGCAGCCTCAGGGCTAGCGGCTCCTACGAGCAGTACTTC
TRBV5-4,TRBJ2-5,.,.,CASSSRTQGDETQYF,TGTGCCAGCAGCTCTCGGACACAGGGAGATGAGACCCAGTACTTC
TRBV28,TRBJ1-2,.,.,CASSRGEPGYGYTF,TGTGCCAGCAGCCGCGGGGAACCGGGCTATGGCTACACCTTC
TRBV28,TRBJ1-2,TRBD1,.,CASRADENSGGGYTF,TGTGCCAGCAGGGCCGACGAAAATTCAGGGGGCGGCTACACCTTC
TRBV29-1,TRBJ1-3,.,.,CSVEGGGGNTIYF,TGCAGCGTTGAAGGGGGCGGTGGAAACACCATATATTTT
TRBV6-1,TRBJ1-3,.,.,CASSESLVRGMTIYF,TGTGCCAGCAGTGAATCCCTGGTTCGAGGGATGACCATATATTTT
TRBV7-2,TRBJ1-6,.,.,CASNLDTSNSPLHF,TGTGCCAGCAACCTCGACACCTCAAATTCACCCCTCCACTTT
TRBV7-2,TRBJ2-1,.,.,CASSLPGLLANEQFF,TGTGCCAGCAGCTTACCGGGACTTCTTGCGAATGAGCAGTTCTTC
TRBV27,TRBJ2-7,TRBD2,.,CASSLAGGPYEQYF,TGTGCCAGCAGTTTAGCGGGAGGCCCCTACGAGCAGTACTTC
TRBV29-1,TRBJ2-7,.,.,CSFRVGYEQYF,TGCAGCTTCAGGGTCGGCTACGAGCAGTACTTC
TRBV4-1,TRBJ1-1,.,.,CASSRQGFMNTEAFF,TGCGCCAGCAGCCGCCAGGGATTTATGAACACTGAAGCTTTCTTT
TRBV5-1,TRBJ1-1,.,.,CASSHDSSNTEAFF,TGCGCCAGCAGCCACGACAGCTCTAACACTGAAGCTTTCTTT
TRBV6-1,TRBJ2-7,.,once,CASSERLATYEQYF,TGTGCCAGCAGTGAGAGGCTAGCGACCTACGAGCAGTACTTC
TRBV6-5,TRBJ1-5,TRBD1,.,CASQYTGGSNQPQHF,TGTGCCAGCCAATACACAGGGGGCTCGAATCAGCCCCAGCATTTT
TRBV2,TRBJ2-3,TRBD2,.,CASSSGRAHTDTQYF,TGTGCCAGCAGTAGCGGGAGGGCACACACTGATACGCAGTATTTT
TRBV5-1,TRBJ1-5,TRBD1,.,CASRQGADQPQHF,TGCGCCAGCCGGCAGGGGGCTGATCAGCCCCAGCATTTT
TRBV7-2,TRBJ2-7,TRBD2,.,CASSSVAGKNEQYF,TGTGCCAGCAGCTCCGTAGCGGGAAAAAACGAGCAGTACTTC
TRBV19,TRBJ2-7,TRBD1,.,CASRRQGFSYEQYF,TGTGCCAGTCGACGACAGGGCTTCTCCTACGAGCAGTACTTC